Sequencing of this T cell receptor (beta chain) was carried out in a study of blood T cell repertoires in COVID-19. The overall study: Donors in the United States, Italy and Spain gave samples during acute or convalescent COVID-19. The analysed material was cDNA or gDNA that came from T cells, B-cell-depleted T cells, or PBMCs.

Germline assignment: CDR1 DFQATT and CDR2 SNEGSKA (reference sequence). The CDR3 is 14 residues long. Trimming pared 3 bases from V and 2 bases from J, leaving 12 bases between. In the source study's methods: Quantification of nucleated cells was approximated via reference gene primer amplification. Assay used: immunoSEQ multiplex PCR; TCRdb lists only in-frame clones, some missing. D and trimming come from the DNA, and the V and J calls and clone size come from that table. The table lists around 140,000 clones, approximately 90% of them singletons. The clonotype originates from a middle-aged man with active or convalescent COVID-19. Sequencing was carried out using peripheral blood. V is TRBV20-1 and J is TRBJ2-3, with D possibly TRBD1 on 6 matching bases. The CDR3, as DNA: TGCAGTGCTAGTAGGACAGTCCTCACAGATACGCAGTATTTT. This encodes CSASRTVLTDTQYF.